This entry describes one TCR beta chain. TCRdb's copy holds only in-frame clones and misses some; the assay was immunoSEQ multiplex PCR. The sample includes approximately 81,000 clones, around 95% seen only once; the top ten take roughly 0.4%. The V and J ends lost 2 bases and 4 bases respectively, with 9 bases between them. The CDR3 sequence is 13 residues long. Germline assignment: CDR1 SGHNT and CDR2 YYREEE (reference sequence). This specimen belongs to a study of technical replicates of blood from a handful of donors. The chain is built from TRBV5-4 and TRBJ1-1; D call uncertain. Sequences were obtained from T cells isolated from PBMCs. The source of this sequence is a human donor in good health. CDR3 region: CASSFLGSTEAFF. The CDR3 DNA reads TGTGCCAGCAGCTTCTTGGGGAGCACTGAAGCTTTCTTT.